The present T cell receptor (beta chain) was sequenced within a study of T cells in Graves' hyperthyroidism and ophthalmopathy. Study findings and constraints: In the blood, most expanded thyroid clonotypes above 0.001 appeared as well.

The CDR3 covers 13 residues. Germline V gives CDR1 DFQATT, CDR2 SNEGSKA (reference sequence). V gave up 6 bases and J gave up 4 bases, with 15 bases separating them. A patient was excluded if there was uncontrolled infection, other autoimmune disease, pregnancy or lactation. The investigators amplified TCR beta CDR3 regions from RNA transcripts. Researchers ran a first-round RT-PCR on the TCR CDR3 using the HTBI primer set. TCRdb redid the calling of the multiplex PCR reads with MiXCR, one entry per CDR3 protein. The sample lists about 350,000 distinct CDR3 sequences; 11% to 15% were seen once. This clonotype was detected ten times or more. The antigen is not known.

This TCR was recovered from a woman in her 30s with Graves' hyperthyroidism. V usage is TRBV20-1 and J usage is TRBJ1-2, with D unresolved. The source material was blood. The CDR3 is CSAIGEAGYGYTF. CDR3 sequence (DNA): TGCAGTGCGATTGGGGAGGCGGGCTATGGCTACACCTTC.